Below, 2 T cell receptor beta chains from the same sample are listed, as sequenced in a study of T cells in Graves' hyperthyroidism and ophthalmopathy. The source material, RNA transcripts, was used to amplify TCR beta CDR3 regions. First-round RT-PCR of the TCR CDR3 relied on the HTBI primer set. Using its own MiXCR run on the multiplex PCR reads, TCRdb lists one record per CDR3 protein. The table has roughly 570,000 distinct CDR3 sequences, roughly 50% seen once. The sequenced material came from peripheral blood or thyroid tissue (not recorded which). These receptors all come from a woman aged 18-30 years with Graves' hyperthyroidism.

The chain is built from TRBV24-1 and TRBJ1-5; 8 bases fit TRBD1. The germline V gene has CDR1 KGHDR and CDR2 SFDVKD. This CDR3 comprises 12 residues. The J segment lost 7 bases and the V segment lost 9 bases, leaving 4 bases of the junction unmatched. The CDR3 nucleotides are TGTGCCACCCAGGGGGCGTGCCAGCCCCAGCATTTT. It yields the protein CATQGACQPQHF.

This rearrangement joins TRBV9 to TRBJ2-3; no clear D. V lost 4 bases and J lost 3, with 9 bases in between. The CDR3 extends over 13 amino acids. Per the germline V gene, CDR1 is SGDLS and CDR2 is YYNGEE. CDR3 loop: CASSPWETDTQYF. DNA of the CDR3: TGTGCCAGCAGCCCCTGGGAAACAGATACGCAGTATTTT.